The following is a T cell receptor beta chain sequence with its context. The antigen is undetermined. This specimen comes from a study of TIL therapy for anti-PD-1-resistant metastatic lung cancer. In the study overall: Patients had a median age of almost 55 years (range about 35-80).

The libraries were made with immunoSEQ v3. Clones were sequenced by immunoSEQ multiplex PCR, and TCRdb holds only the in-frame ones, with some missing. The sample has 54,000 or so clones; less than 75% are singletons. The germline V gene encodes CDR1 KGHSH and CDR2 LQKENI. V gave up 1 base and J gave up 1 base, with 7 bases separating them. This CDR3 has 14 residues. Time point meaning: pre-treatment sample, taken before nivolumab and TIL therapy. Findings and caveats of the study: After infusion, TIL clonotypes partly replaced peripheral T cells and declined over months.

The sequencing used blood, collected at baseline. This TCR was sampled from a person between 30 and 80 years old with non-small cell lung cancer. V is TRBV18 and J is TRBJ2-5; D is possibly TRBD2 (6 bases). CDR3 region: CASSPRTTQETQYF. The CDR3 DNA is TGTGCCAGCTCACCACGGACTACCCAAGAGACCCAGTACTTC.